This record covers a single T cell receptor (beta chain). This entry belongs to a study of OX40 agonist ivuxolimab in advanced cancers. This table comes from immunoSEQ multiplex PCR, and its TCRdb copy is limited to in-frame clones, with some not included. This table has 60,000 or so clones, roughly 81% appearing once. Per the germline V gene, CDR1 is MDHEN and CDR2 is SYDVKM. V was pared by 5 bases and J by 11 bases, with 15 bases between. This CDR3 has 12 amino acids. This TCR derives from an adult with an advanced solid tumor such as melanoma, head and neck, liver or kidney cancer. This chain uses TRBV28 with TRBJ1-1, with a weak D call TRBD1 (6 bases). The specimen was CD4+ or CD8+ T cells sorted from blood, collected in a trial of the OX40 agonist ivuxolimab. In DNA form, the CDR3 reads TGTGCCAGCAGTATAAGTGACAGGTCGGCTTTCTTT. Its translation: CASSISDRSAFF.